This paragraph covers one T cell receptor (beta chain) sequence. Its cognate antigen is unknown. Germline V gene lookup returns CDR1 LNHDA and CDR2 SQIVND (reference sequence). The CDR3 loop spans 14 amino acids. Trimming cost V 4 bases and J 0 bases, with 10 bases left between them. This specimen comes from a study of cytomegalovirus exposure and HLA in healthy donors. Study-level points and caveats: Analyzed later, association rates of TCRs varied across HLA loci, with DRB1 most and HLA-C fewest. Most of the TCR beta V segments (in an earlier analysis) were productive either about 90% or about 30% of the time. A list of 164 TCR beta chains associated with cytomegalovirus was given.

Primers included in the PCR were 60 Vbeta and 13 Jbeta primers. The repertoire was sequenced with immunoSEQ multiplex PCR; TCRdb's copy has only in-frame clones and lacks some. The sample lists around 170,000 clones; 78% were seen once. The chain couples TRBV19 to TRBJ2-7, with D hard to call. The origin of this receptor is a woman aged 40 to 55 in good health and CMV-seropositive. The sequencing input was PBMCs. The DNA of the CDR3 is TGTGCCAGTAGTACCGAGGCCCTCTCCTACGAGCAGTACTTC. Protein product: CASSTEALSYEQYF.